This T cell receptor beta chain was captured by sequencing in a study of CD4+ T cells in melanoma. Clones were sequenced by immunoSEQ multiplex PCR, and TCRdb holds only the in-frame ones, with some missing. The repertoire holds over 6,500 clones, with more than 50% as singletons. With regard to this clone: Its antigen is not known.

Study outcomes and limitations: Reportedly, melanoma neoantigen-specific CD4+ T cells showed varied differentiation states. CD8+ T cell, macrophage and B cell function reportedly correlated with neoantigen-specific CD4+ T cells.

The ends lost 1 base at V and 4 bases at J; junction bases unmatched: 7. Germline CDR1 and CDR2: SGHTA and FQGNSA. The CDR3 runs 17 residues. The sample taken for sequencing was cells from a culture (not recorded whether cultured in vitro). The receptor was isolated from a human donor with melanoma. The chain couples TRBV7-2 to TRBJ2-1; 10 nucleotides match TRBD2. The CDR3 protein is CASSLEQRGGRYNEQFF. DNA of the CDR3: TGTGCCAGCAGCTTAGAGCAGCGGGGGGGCCGTTACAATGAGCAGTTCTTC.